These 26 T cell receptor beta chains originate from one sample sequenced in a study of shared clonotypes between healthy human individuals. CD45RO-negative, CCR7-selected cells formed the naive CD8 fraction, which excluded terminally differentiated effector memory CD45RA+ cells. TCRdb's copy holds only in-frame clones and misses some; the assay was immunoSEQ multiplex PCR. Among some 2,100,000 clones listed, 90% to 95% were seen once. Sequencing used naive CD8+ T cells from PBMCs. Source of these receptors: a man aged 18 to 30 in good health. Some clones in this sample may be carry-over from other donors' samples.

The V gene is TRBV11-1, the J gene TRBJ2-7; no clear D. CDR3 length: 12 residues. Germline CDR1 is SGHAT and CDR2 is FQDESV (reference sequence). The V gene lost 5 bases and the J gene lost 4 bases, with 9 bases spanning the gap. The chain's CDR3 is CASSPDGYEQYF. In DNA, the CDR3 is TGTGCCAGCAGCCCGGACGGATACGAGCAGTACTTC.

This clone was detected only once. The rearrangement uses TRBV15 and TRBJ1-4; the D is unclear. V was clipped by 0 bases and J by 0 bases, with 14 bases between them. Germline loops: CDR1 LNHNV, CDR2 YYDKDF (reference sequence). This CDR3 region has 18 residues. Here the CDR3 reads CATSRERAQISTNEKLFF. The CDR3 coding sequence is TGTGCCACCAGCAGAGAGAGGGCACAAATATCAACTAATGAAAAACTGTTTTTT.

This clone was seen a handful of times. V is TRBV19 and J is TRBJ2-2; D tentatively fits TRBD1 or TRBD2 (5 bases each). The germline CDR1 and CDR2 sequences are LNHDA and SQIVND (reference sequence). V gave up 7 bases and J gave up 0 bases, with 15 bases separating them. This CDR3 region has 16 residues. CDR3 loop: CASTPRQGANTGELFF. Here the CDR3 DNA reads TGTGCCAGTACCCCAAGGCAGGGAGCGAACACCGGGGAGCTGTTTTTT.

This rearrangement joins TRBV7-9 to TRBJ2-7; D is uncertain. Trimming left V 0 bases short and J 2 bases short, with 8 bases between. The CDR3 sequence is 14 residues long. Per germline, CDR1 SEHNR and CDR2 FQNEAQ (reference sequence). The CDR3: CASSLALWPYEQYF. The CDR3 DNA sequence: TGTGCCAGCAGCTTAGCGCTCTGGCCCTACGAGCAGTACTTC.

This chain connects TRBV2 to TRBJ2-1; possibly TRBD2 for D (6 bases). The CDR3 has 15 amino acids. Deletions cut 3 bases from V and 5 bases from J, with 14 bases between. The V gene's germline CDR1 is SNHLY and CDR2 FYNNEI. CDR3 bases: TGTGCCAGCAGTGATCTGGGAGGAGGGAACAATGAGCAGTTCTTC. Translated, it gives CASSDLGGGNNEQFF.

Note on this clone: This may be a read error, as it is one base from a much larger clone. The sample has other DNA sequences that encode this CDR3 too. The chain links TRBV28 to TRBJ2-7; D ambiguous. Per the germline V gene, CDR1 is MDHEN and CDR2 is SYDVKM. V lost 3 bases and J lost 2, with 8 bases in between. The CDR3 contains 13 residues. The CDR3 loop is CASSFGRTYEQYF. In DNA form, the CDR3 reads TGTGCCAGCAGTTTCGGACGGACCTACGAGCAGTACTTC.

This chain joins TRBV9 and TRBJ2-3; D is unclear. Germline-derived CDR1 and CDR2 are SGDLS and YYNGEE. V was shortened by 4 bases and J by 6 bases, with 9 bases between the two germline ends. This CDR3 is built from 12 residues. In DNA form, the CDR3 reads TGTGCCAGCAGCCCTAAGGAGGATACGCAGTATTTT. This sequence encodes CASSPKEDTQYF.

Only one count was recorded for this clone. The genes are TRBV7-9 and TRBJ2-1; D not resolved. The CDR3 is made up of 14 amino acids. In germline, CDR1 is SEHNR, CDR2 FQNEAQ (reference sequence). Trimming cost V 5 bases and J 1 base, with 9 bases left between them. CDR3 DNA: TGTGCCAGCAGCAACGACGTTTCCTACAATGAGCAGTTCTTC. This codes for CASSNDVSYNEQFF.

For this clone: The same CDR3 also results from other DNA sequences found in this sample. This chain joins TRBV6-1 and TRBJ2-7; D is unclear. V was pared by 1 base and J by 3 bases, with 7 bases between. This CDR3 region has 13 residues. The germline V gene has CDR1 MNHNS and CDR2 SASEGT. This CDR3 is CASSEGVSYEQYF. CDR3 nucleotides: TGTGCCAGCAGTGAAGGAGTAAGCTACGAGCAGTACTTC.

This rearrangement joins TRBV27 to TRBJ2-7; 7 nucleotides align to TRBD2. CDR1 is MNHEY and CDR2 is SMNVEV in the germline V gene (reference sequence). This CDR3 spans 15 amino acids. V was pared by 3 bases and J by 6 bases, with 11 bases of the junction left unmatched. CDR3 loop: CASSFVAGEIGEQYF. CDR3 sequence (DNA): TGTGCCAGCAGTTTCGTGGCGGGAGAGATCGGCGAGCAGTACTTC.

V and J are TRBV29-1 and TRBJ2-7, with 12 positions matching TRBD2. With 6 bases clipped from V and 3 bases from J, the junction kept 6 bases outside the gene matches. The CDR3 runs to 14 residues. In germline, CDR1 is SQVTM, CDR2 ANQGSEA. CDR3 residues: CSVRGTSGFYEQYF. The CDR3 nucleotides read TGCAGCGTCCGAGGGACTAGCGGGTTCTACGAGCAGTACTTC.

This clone was seen more than once but under ten times. The chain has TRBV6-5 and TRBJ2-2; D is unresolved. The CDR3 consists of 15 residues. CDR1 is MNHEY, CDR2 SVGAGI, per germline. V was cut by 6 bases and J by 0 bases, with 11 bases left in between. As DNA, the CDR3 is TGTGCCAGCAGCCCGAGCAGGACGAACACCGGGGAGCTGTTTTTT. Amino acids: CASSPSRTNTGELFF.

The rearrangement joins TRBV28 to TRBJ2-1; D might be TRBD2 (6 bases). V gave up 8 bases and J gave up 1 base, with 15 bases separating them. The CDR3 totals 15 residues. Germline V lookup: CDR1 MDHEN, CDR2 SYDVKM. CDR3 coding DNA: TGTGCCAGCCGAGTCCCCAGCGGGTCCTACAATGAGCAGTTCTTC. This codes for CASRVPSGSYNEQFF.

In the case of this clone: This sample includes further DNA sequences coding for the same CDR3. This chain links TRBV6-5 with TRBJ1-4; no definite D call. The ends were cut back, 2 bases at V and 2 bases at J, with 6 bases in the middle. Germline lookup yields CDR1 MNHEY and CDR2 SVGAGI. The CDR3 consists of 14 residues. The CDR3 coding sequence is TGTGCCAGCAGTTACGGAGGGACTAATGAAAAACTGTTTTTT. This encodes CASSYGGTNEKLFF.

The chain is built from TRBV15 and TRBJ1-4; no clear D. This CDR3 is 16 amino acids long. Germline CDR1 and CDR2: LNHNV and YYDKDF (reference sequence). V lost 1 base and J 3 bases, leaving 12 bases between the germline ends. The CDR3 spells CATSRGRGSPNEKLFF. For the CDR3, the DNA is TGTGCCACCAGCAGAGGACGAGGGAGCCCTAATGAAAAACTGTTTTTT.

Written as DNA, the CDR3 is TGTGCCAGCAGTGAACGGAGCGGTAACTACTACGAGCAGTACTTC. Its protein product is CASSERSGNYYEQYF. The genes are TRBV6-1 and TRBJ2-7, with D possibly matching TRBD2 (5 bases). The length of the CDR3 is 15 residues. Per germline, CDR1 MNHNS and CDR2 SASEGT. Trimming pared 2 bases from V and 3 bases from J, leaving 14 bases between.

This chain links TRBV27 with TRBJ1-4; D unclear. V lost 6 bases and J lost 8, with 16 bases in between. CDR1 is MNHEY, CDR2 SMNVEV, per germline (reference sequence). The CDR3 consists of 14 residues. The CDR3 nucleotides are TGTGCCAGCAGAATAAGGGCGTCGGGGGAAAAACTGTTTTTT. This sequence encodes CASRIRASGEKLFF.

This chain joins TRBV7-3 and TRBJ2-5, with 8 bases aligning to TRBD2. This CDR3 has 16 amino acids. CDR1 is SGHTA, CDR2 FQGTGA, per germline. V was clipped by 1 base and J by 5 bases; unmatched bases: 9. CDR3 sequence: CASSLIGGLARETQYF. The CDR3 DNA reads TGTGCCAGCAGCTTAATAGGTGGACTAGCTAGGGAGACCCAGTACTTC.

The chain is built from TRBV10-3 and TRBJ1-1; D is unresolved. The CDR3 loop spans 13 amino acids. Trimming shortened V by 3 bases and J by 3 bases, and 8 bases separated the two germline ends. Germline lookup yields CDR1 ENHRY and CDR2 SYGVKD. The DNA of the CDR3 is TGTGCCATCAGTGATGGGTCTTACACTGAAGCTTTCTTT. It translates to CAISDGSYTEAFF.

The rearrangement uses TRBV27 and TRBJ1-5; D perhaps matches TRBD1 (5 bases). CDR3 length equals 15 residues. V was shortened by 0 bases and J by 5 bases, with 11 bases between the two germline ends. Germline CDR1 and CDR2: MNHEY and SMNVEV (reference sequence). The CDR3 here is CASSLSKGVHQPQHF. DNA for the CDR3: TGTGCCAGCAGTTTATCGAAAGGGGTTCATCAGCCCCAGCATTTT.

This chain connects TRBV2 to TRBJ2-7; 9 bases fit TRBD2. Trimming cost V 11 bases and J 5 bases; bases outside gene matches: 16. From germline, CDR1 is SNHLY and CDR2 FYNNEI. The CDR3 has 15 amino acids. CDR3 coding DNA: TGTGCCCGCGGCGGGGGGGAGGGACATGGGAACGAGCAGTACTTC. Amino acids: CARGGGEGHGNEQYF.

As regards this clone: Other nucleotide sequences in the sample specify the same CDR3. The chain combines TRBV4-1 with TRBJ1-2; D is ambiguous. Trimming shortened V by 3 bases and J by 3 bases, and 8 bases separated the two germline ends. The CDR3 has 13 amino acids. Germline V gene sequence: CDR1 MGHRA, CDR2 YSYEKL. The CDR3 DNA reads TGCGCCAGCAGCCAGGTCGGGGACTATGGCTACACCTTC. It encodes CASSQVGDYGYTF.

This clone was recorded only once. Germline and junction disagree at one end, which may indicate a read error. J is TRBJ2-1 and V is TRBV7-9, with 8 bases matching TRBD2. Germline V gene data show CDR1 as SEHNR and CDR2 as FQNEAQ (reference sequence). The CDR3 has 17 residues. This chain's CDR3 is CASSLVPGTSSSNEQFF. CDR3 DNA sequence: TGTGCCAGCAGTTTAGTCCCCGGGACTAGTTCTTCAAATGAGCAGTTCTTC. The whole variable domain, remainder taken from reference TRBV7-9 and TRBJ2-1, is DTGVSQNPRHKITKRGQNVTFRCDPISEHNRLYWYRQTLGQGPEFLTYFQNEAQLEKSRLLSDRFSAERPKGSFSTLEIQRTEQGDSAMYLCASSLVPGTSSSNEQFFGPGTRLTVL.

The chain employs TRBV7-9 and TRBJ1-4; a weak D match, TRBD1 (6 bases). Trimming pared 4 bases from V and 6 bases from J, leaving 15 bases between. This CDR3 has 15 amino acids. Germline lookup yields CDR1 SEHNR and CDR2 FQNEAQ (reference sequence). Here the CDR3 reads CASSYEGGFYEKLFF. Here the CDR3 DNA reads TGTGCCAGCAGCTACGAAGGGGGTTTTTATGAAAAACTGTTTTTT.

This chain uses TRBV4-3 with TRBJ1-4; the D is unclear. The CDR3 length is 14 residues. With 1 base removed from V and 7 bases from J, the gap between germline ends came to 10 bases. Germline assignment: CDR1 LGHNA and CDR2 YSLEER. The DNA for the CDR3 is TGCGCCAGCAGCCAAGTAGATGAGGGTGAAAAACTGTTTTTT. Protein: CASSQVDEGEKLFF.

V gene TRBV28 combines with J gene TRBJ2-1, with D perhaps given as TRBD1 or TRBD2 (5 bases each). The germline gives CDR1 MDHEN, CDR2 SYDVKM. The CDR3 length is 15 residues. V was cut by 6 bases and J by 4 bases, with 16 bases left in between. This CDR3 reads CASRPGPGRYNEQFF. CDR3 bases: TGTGCCAGCAGACCTGGCCCGGGACGTTACAATGAGCAGTTCTTC. The variable domain in full, with the rest retrieved from reference TRBV28 and TRBJ2-1, is DVKVTQSSRYLVKRTGEKVFLECVQDMDHENMFWYRQDPGLGLRLIYFSYDVKMKEKGDIPEGYSVSREKKERFSLILESASTNQTSMYLCASRPGPGRYNEQFFGPGTRLTVL.